This T cell receptor beta chain was observed in a study of T cell changes during pregnancy in multiple sclerosis. Measured with immunoSEQ multiplex PCR; TCRdb has only the in-frame clones, and not every one. The sample carries approximately 59,000 clones, under 95% recorded once. CDR3 length: 16 amino acids. V was clipped by 2 bases and J by 8 bases; unmatched bases: 14. Germline V CDR1 and CDR2: SGHDT, YYEEEE. The TCR comes from a female donor in good health, enrolled as a control in a pregnancy study. This rearrangement joins TRBV5-6 to TRBJ2-7; 9 bases fit TRBD1. This specimen was peripheral blood, taken in the third trimester of pregnancy. This CDR3 reads CASSFRSTGTGKKQYF. In nucleotides, the CDR3 is TGTGCCAGCAGCTTCCGGAGCACCGGGACAGGGAAAAAGCAGTACTTC.